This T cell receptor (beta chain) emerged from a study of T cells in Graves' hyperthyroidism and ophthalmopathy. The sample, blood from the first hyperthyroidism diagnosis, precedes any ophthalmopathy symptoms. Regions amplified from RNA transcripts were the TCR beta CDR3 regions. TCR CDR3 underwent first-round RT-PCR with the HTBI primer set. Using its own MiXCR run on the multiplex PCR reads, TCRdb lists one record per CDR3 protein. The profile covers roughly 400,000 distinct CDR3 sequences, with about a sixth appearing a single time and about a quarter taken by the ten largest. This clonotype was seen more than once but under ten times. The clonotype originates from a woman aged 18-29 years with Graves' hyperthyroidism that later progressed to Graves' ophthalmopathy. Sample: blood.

CDR3 sequence reads: CASSGVAGEETQYF. CDR3 bases: TGTGCCAGCTCGGGAGTAGCGGGAGAAGAGACCCAGTACTTC. The chain recombines TRBV6-1 with TRBJ2-5, with 9 bases lining up with TRBD2. CDR1 and CDR2 (germline): MNHNS, SASEGT. Losses at the gene ends were 8 bases for V and 3 bases for J; bases not matched to a gene: 7. The CDR3 totals 14 residues.